This T cell receptor (beta chain) derives from a study of OX40 agonist ivuxolimab in advanced cancers. Across the whole study: Each dose-escalation patient presented with hepatocellular carcinoma, melanoma, renal cell or head and neck cancer. Partial responses were recorded for three patients, including one with hepatocellular carcinoma and two with cutaneous melanoma. Study-level findings and limits: At 0.1 to 3.0 mg/kg and by week 6, clonal expansion occurred in CD4+ and CD8+ blood T cells. On average, a greater number of expanded clones characterised CD8+ T cells relative to CD4+.

Comments on this clone: Its antigen is still unknown.

Trimming removed 0 bases from V and 8 bases from J; junction bases left unmatched: 11. This CDR3 contains 18 residues. Germline assignment: CDR1 LGHNA and CDR2 YNFKEQ. Sequencing was performed with immunoSEQ multiplex PCR; in TCRdb, only in-frame clones are kept and a portion is missing. The table has nearly 65,000 clones, roughly nine tenths seen once; the top ten hold 4% to 5%. The source is an adult with an advanced solid tumor such as melanoma, head and neck, liver or kidney cancer. The chain is built from TRBV4-2 and TRBJ2-1; 12 positions agree with TRBD2. This material consisted of CD4+ or CD8+ T cells sorted from blood, taken in a trial of the OX40 agonist ivuxolimab. The CDR3 spells CASSQDSGLAGYRDEQFF. CDR3 in DNA: TGTGCCAGCAGCCAAGATTCCGGACTAGCGGGATATCGGGATGAGCAGTTCTTC.